Each of the 11 T cell receptor beta chains below was sequenced from the same sample in a study of OX40 agonist ivuxolimab in advanced cancers. The table came from immunoSEQ multiplex PCR; TCRdb's copy has only in-frame clones and leaves some out. Of approximately 84,000 clones in the sample, 86% were seen once. The material was CD4+ or CD8+ T cells sorted from blood, obtained in a trial of the OX40 agonist ivuxolimab. The receptors shown here come from an adult with an advanced solid tumor such as melanoma, head and neck, liver or kidney cancer.

This chain uses TRBV4-3 with TRBJ2-3; TRBD1 aligns across 7 bases. The CDR3 has 16 amino acids. Germline-derived CDR1 and CDR2 are LGHNA and YSLEER. V trimming: 5 bases; J trimming: 0 bases; junction bases outside the gene matches: 8. This CDR3 is CASSARGQGSTDTQYF. The CDR3 nucleotides read TGCGCCAGCAGCGCAAGGGGGCAGGGAAGCACAGATACGCAGTATTTT.

The chain uses TRBV19 and TRBJ1-4; the D gene is possibly TRBD1 (6 bases). The V end lost 5 bases, the J end lost 11 bases, and 15 bases lay between the germline ends. CDR1 is LNHDA, CDR2 SQIVND, per germline (reference sequence). The CDR3 contains 13 residues. CDR3 sequence (DNA): TGTGCCAGTAGTGGGGGCGACCTATTGAAACTGTTTTTT. Protein product: CASSGGDLLKLFF.

The chain has TRBV6-5 and TRBJ1-1; no clear D gene. The germline V gene has CDR1 MNHEY and CDR2 SVGAGI. The CDR3 sequence is 11 residues long. With 7 bases removed from V and 6 bases from J, the gap between germline ends came to 9 bases. In DNA form, the CDR3 reads TGTGCCAGCATTAATAACGCTGAAGCTTTCTTT. This gives the protein CASINNAEAFF.

This clone has a single count. CDR3 protein: CASSLVLAGEQFF. In nucleotides, the CDR3 is TGTGCCAGCAGCTTAGTCCTAGCGGGTGAGCAGTTCTTC. The chain links TRBV7-2 to TRBJ2-1; 8 nucleotides align to TRBD2. CDR1 is SGHTA and CDR2 is FQGNSA in the germline V gene. The CDR3 has 13 residues. After removal of 1 base from V and 9 bases from J, the junction contained 2 bases not matched to a gene.

The rearrangement uses TRBV2 and TRBJ2-5; D uncertain. This CDR3 is 13 amino acids long. Trimming pared 7 bases from V and 5 bases from J, leaving 14 bases between. The germline V gene encodes CDR1 SNHLY and CDR2 FYNNEI. This chain's CDR3 is CASKRVGLETQYF. The CDR3 region has the DNA TGTGCCAGCAAAAGAGTTGGGTTGGAGACCCAGTACTTC.

This clone occurred a few times. V and J are TRBV7-2 and TRBJ2-3; weak D call: TRBD2 (7 bases). CDR1 and CDR2 (germline): SGHTA, FQGNSA. Trimming left V 8 bases short and J 4 bases short, with 16 bases between. The CDR3 has 14 residues. The CDR3 loop is CASAKGGPADTQYF. The CDR3, as DNA: TGTGCCAGCGCCAAGGGGGGGCCCGCAGATACGCAGTATTTT.

This chain joins TRBV30 and TRBJ1-1, with D unclear. Germline CDR1 and CDR2: GTSNPN and SVGIG (reference sequence). Deletions cut 2 bases from V and 5 bases from J, with 9 bases between. The CDR3 extends over 12 amino acids. The CDR3 reads CAWSFRRTEAFF. In nucleotides, the CDR3 is TGTGCCTGGAGTTTTAGGCGAACTGAAGCTTTCTTT.

This chain connects TRBV30 to TRBJ2-3; possibly TRBD2 for D (5 bases). V dropped 4 bases and J dropped 8 bases, with 28 bases sitting between them. The CDR3 totals 17 residues. Germline V CDR1 and CDR2: GTSNPN, SVGIG (reference sequence). CDR3 nucleotides: TGTGCCTGGATGCCCCTCGCGGGCCCCCCCCTACAAGGTACGCAGTATTTT. Translation: CAWMPLAGPPLQGTQYF.

This clone has a single count. This chain connects TRBV18 to TRBJ1-1, with TRBD1 as a possible D gene (5 bases). Trimming cost V 3 bases and J 0 bases, with 11 bases left between them. The CDR3 has 15 amino acids. CDR1 is KGHSH, CDR2 LQKENI, per germline. The CDR3 DNA is TGTGCCAGCTCACCGCGGACACAAGTGAACACTGAAGCTTTCTTT. As protein: CASSPRTQVNTEAFF.

The gene calls are TRBV5-1 and TRBJ1-1; TRBD1 might be the D (5 bases). Germline-derived CDR1 and CDR2 are SGHRS and YFSETQ. CDR3 length: 13 residues. Trimming left V 4 bases short and J 7 bases short, with 14 bases between. The CDR3 here is CASSGDGRFEAFF. DNA for the CDR3: TGCGCCAGCAGCGGGGACGGCCGCTTTGAAGCTTTCTTT.

This chain connects TRBV9 to TRBJ2-7; TRBD1 might be the D (6 bases). V was pared by 0 bases and J by 2 bases, with 9 bases between. The CDR3 runs to 14 residues. The V gene's germline CDR1 is SGDLS and CDR2 YYNGEE. For the CDR3, the DNA is TGTGCCAGCAGCGTAGGAAAGGGGGCCTACGAGCAGTACTTC. It yields the protein CASSVGKGAYEQYF.